The 32 T cell receptor beta chains listed next were all sequenced from one sample in a study of T cells after yellow fever vaccination. MiXCR, run by TCRdb on the 5' RACE reads, gives a single entry per CDR3 protein. Of 250,000 to 300,000 distinct CDR3 sequences detected, about an eighth appear once; the ten largest clones hold about 0.51%. This specimen was CD4+ T cells sorted from PBMCs, taken 45 days after the yellow fever booster vaccination. These receptors originate from a man under 40 who received the YFV17D yellow fever vaccine.

In its sample, this clonotype was seen a few times. This chain uses TRBV24-1 with TRBJ2-1, with 7 bases matching TRBD1. This CDR3 has 15 residues. J was trimmed by 5 bases and V by 7 bases; bases with no gene match: 10. Germline lookup yields CDR1 KGHDR and CDR2 SFDVKD. CDR3 loop: CATSRSQGDHNEQFF. Here the CDR3 DNA reads TGTGCCACCAGCCGGAGCCAGGGGGACCACAATGAGCAGTTCTTC.

The chain couples TRBV7-2 to TRBJ2-5; 9 bases are shared with TRBD2. Germline loops: CDR1 SGHTA, CDR2 FQGNSA. The CDR3 extends over 19 amino acids. V lost 1 base, J lost 1 base, and 13 bases stayed unmatched. This CDR3 is CASSLGWGSSGDAQETQYF. The CDR3 coding sequence is TGTGCCAGCAGCTTAGGCTGGGGGTCTAGCGGGGACGCCCAAGAGACCCAGTACTTC.

This clonotype has a handful of counts. J is TRBJ2-6 and V is TRBV20-1; D remains ambiguous. This CDR3 is built from 14 residues. V gave up 0 bases and J gave up 3 bases, with 6 bases separating them. CDR1 and CDR2 (germline): DFQATT, SNEGSKA (reference sequence). As DNA, the CDR3 is TGCAGTGCTAGAGAGACGGGTGGGGCCAACGTCCTGACTTTC. Encoded protein: CSARETGGANVLTF.

Remarks on this clonotype: At one end, the junction sequence differs from germline, possibly due to a read error. The J gene is TRBJ2-7, the V gene TRBV11-2, with D possibly TRBD2 on 6 matching bases. The V gene's germline CDR1 is SGHAT and CDR2 FQNNGV. The CDR3 spans 13 residues. The CDR3 nucleotides read TGTGCCAGCAGCCCAAGCCCGGGGGACCTATTGGACTTC. Translated, it gives CASSPSPGDLLDF.

This clonotype was detected ten times or more. CDR3 residues: CASSLGWGSSYEQYF. The CDR3 nucleotides are TGTGCCAGCAGTTTAGGGTGGGGTTCCTCCTACGAGCAGTACTTC. This chain links TRBV12-3 or TRBV12-4 with TRBJ2-7, with D hard to call. The ends were cut back, 1 base at V and 0 bases at J, with 10 bases in the middle. This CDR3 has 15 residues.

The table lists this clonotype with a few counts. This rearrangement joins TRBV6-5 to TRBJ2-7; D ambiguous. CDR3 length: 14 residues. Looked up from germline, CDR1 is MNHEY and CDR2 is SVGAGI. V lost 1 base and J 0 bases, leaving 7 bases between the germline ends. The CDR3 loop is CASSYLGFSYEQYF. For the CDR3, the DNA is TGTGCCAGCAGTTACTTGGGGTTCTCCTACGAGCAGTACTTC.

This clonotype has just a few counts. This chain joins TRBV5-1 and TRBJ2-3, with D uncertain. CDR3 length: 15 residues. The V and J ends lost 0 bases and 0 bases respectively, with 8 bases between them. Germline V CDR1 and CDR2: SGHRS, YFSETQ. This CDR3 is CASSLGTASTDTQYF. The DNA of the CDR3 is TGCGCCAGCAGCTTGGGGACGGCTAGCACAGATACGCAGTATTTT. Drawing the rest from reference TRBV5-1 and TRBJ2-3, the complete variable domain is KAGVTQTPRYLIKTRGQQVTLSCSPISGHRSVSWYQQTPGQGLQFLFEYFSETQRNKGNFPGRFSGRQFSNSRSEMNVSTLELGDSALYLCASSLGTASTDTQYFGPGTRLTVL.

There are many counts of this clonotype. The chain is built from TRBV20-1 and TRBJ2-5; TRBD2 might be the D (5 bases). CDR3 length: 13 amino acids. CDR1 is DFQATT and CDR2 is SNEGSKA in the germline V gene (reference sequence). Trimming cost V 1 base and J 0 bases, with 6 bases left between them. CDR3 loop: CSARVAYQETQYF. The CDR3 region has the DNA TGCAGTGCTAGAGTAGCGTACCAAGAGACCCAGTACTTC.

This clonotype turned up a few times. V is TRBV24-1 and J is TRBJ2-5, with 9 nucleotides matching TRBD1. The CDR3 extends over 16 amino acids. The trim removed 1 base at V and 5 bases at J, leaving 7 bases unmatched. The V gene's germline CDR1 is KGHDR and CDR2 SFDVKD. DNA of the CDR3: TGTGCCACCAGTGATTTAGGGCGGGACAGGGTTGAGACCCAGTACTTC. It specifies CATSDLGRDRVETQYF.

The chain has TRBV30 and TRBJ1-2; no firm D call. This CDR3 has 12 amino acids. Per the germline V gene, CDR1 is GTSNPN and CDR2 is SVGIG (reference sequence). V was pared by 5 bases and J by 1 base, with 8 bases between. CDR3 protein: CAWRPINYGYTF. CDR3 DNA sequence: TGTGCCTGGCGTCCTATTAACTATGGCTACACCTTC.

V usage is TRBV12-3 or TRBV12-4 and J usage is TRBJ1-5; weak D call: TRBD1 (6 bases). The germline V and J ends were trimmed by 3 bases and 4 bases, with 10 bases remaining between them. There are 14 residues in the CDR3. DNA of the CDR3: TGTGCCAGCAGTTTTATGGACAGAAATCAGCCCCAGCATTTT. Amino acid sequence: CASSFMDRNQPQHF.

The genes are TRBV5-6 and TRBJ2-5; 10 bases line up with TRBD1. The CDR3 spans 16 residues. J lost 1 base, V lost 3 bases, and 6 bases had no gene match. Germline assignment: CDR1 SGHDT and CDR2 YYEEEE. The DNA of the CDR3 is TGTGCCAGCAGCTGGGTGAGGACAGGGGGCCAAGAGACCCAGTACTTC. Its translation is CASSWVRTGGQETQYF. The variable domain in full, with the rest retrieved from reference TRBV5-6 and TRBJ2-5, is DAGVTQSPTHLIKTRGQQVTLRCSPKSGHDTVSWYQQALGQGPQFIFQYYEEEERQRGNFPDRFSGHQFPNYSSELNVNALLLGDSALYLCASSWVRTGGQETQYFGPGTRLLVL.

V usage is TRBV14 and J usage is TRBJ2-1, with 7 bases aligning to TRBD2. The germline V gene encodes CDR1 SGHDN and CDR2 FVKESK. The CDR3 contains 17 residues. J lost 6 bases, V lost 0 bases, and 11 bases had no gene match. The CDR3 loop is CASSQDLGLPARNEQFF. The CDR3, as DNA: TGTGCCAGCAGCCAAGATCTGGGACTACCCGCCCGCAATGAGCAGTTCTTC.

This chain connects TRBV27 to TRBJ1-5, with D uncertain. The CDR3 sequence is 16 residues long. Germline values: CDR1 MNHEY, CDR2 SMNVEV (reference sequence). The V end lost 2 bases, the J end lost 0 bases, and 11 bases lay between the germline ends. The CDR3 region has the DNA TGTGCCAGCAGTTTAAATTCCGGCTATAGCAATCAGCCCCAGCATTTT. Translating gives CASSLNSGYSNQPQHF.

This clonotype was seen more than once but under ten times. The chain has TRBV5-6 and TRBJ2-2; 12 positions match TRBD2. CDR3 length equals 13 residues. V lost 7 bases and J lost 6; bases outside the gene matches: 1. CDR1 and CDR2 from the germline V gene are SGHDT and YYEEEE. The CDR3 reads CASSSGRAGELFF. DNA of the CDR3: TGTGCCAGCTCTAGCGGGAGGGCCGGGGAGCTGTTTTTT.

The chain uses TRBV20-1 and TRBJ2-6; D remains ambiguous. The CDR3 is 17 amino acids. Trimming pared 0 bases from V and 0 bases from J, leaving 12 bases between. CDR1 is DFQATT and CDR2 is SNEGSKA in the germline V gene (reference sequence). CDR3 nucleotides: TGCAGTGCTAGAGAGGGCGGCAGAACCTCTGGGGCCAACGTCCTGACTTTC. Translation gives CSAREGGRTSGANVLTF.

V and J are TRBV6-1 and TRBJ1-1; maybe TRBD1 (6 bases). Germline CDR1 and CDR2: MNHNS and SASEGT. This CDR3 spans 15 amino acids. V gave up 5 bases and J gave up 0 bases, with 13 bases separating them. The CDR3 protein is CASSSKGGVNTEAFF. The CDR3 coding sequence is TGTGCCAGCAGTAGCAAGGGGGGCGTGAACACTGAAGCTTTCTTT.

This clonotype was counted a single time. The genes are TRBV18 and TRBJ1-6; weak D call: TRBD1 (6 bases). This CDR3 has 15 residues. Germline-derived CDR1 and CDR2 are KGHSH and LQKENI. With 3 bases removed from V and 5 bases from J, the gap between germline ends came to 11 bases. The CDR3 sequence is CASSPGTPDNSPLHF. The CDR3, as DNA: TGTGCCAGCTCACCCGGGACACCAGATAATTCACCCCTCCACTTT. The complete variable domain, with remaining parts taken from reference TRBV18 and TRBJ1-6, reads NAGVMQNPRHLVRRRGQEARLRCSPMKGHSHVYWYRQLPEEGLKFMVYLQKENIIDESGMPKERFSAEFPKEGPSILRIQQVVRGDSAAYFCASSPGTPDNSPLHFGNGTRLTVT.

CDR3 sequence reads: CSVKPTGSGEAFF. CDR3 sequence (DNA): TGCAGCGTCAAACCTACAGGTTCGGGTGAAGCTTTCTTT. The chain joins TRBV29-1 to TRBJ1-1; tentative D call: TRBD1 (5 bases). The V end was cut by 6 bases, the J end by 7 bases, with 18 bases between. The germline V gene encodes CDR1 SQVTM and CDR2 ANQGSEA. The CDR3 covers 13 residues.

This clonotype turned up a few times. This sequence joins TRBV5-1 and TRBJ1-4, with D perhaps TRBD1 (5 bases). The germline V gene has CDR1 SGHRS and CDR2 YFSETQ. This CDR3 has 17 amino acids. Trimming took off 0 bases at V and 4 bases at J, with 16 bases between the two ends. CDR3 protein: CASSLGRRGESNEKLFF. As DNA, the CDR3 is TGCGCCAGCAGCTTGGGACGGAGAGGGGAGAGTAATGAAAAACTGTTTTTT.

J is TRBJ1-3 and V is TRBV7-6; 8 nucleotides agree with TRBD1. The CDR3 is 16 amino acids. CDR1 SGHVS and CDR2 FNYEAQ come from the germline V gene. The trim removed 0 bases at V and 3 bases at J, leaving 4 bases unmatched. CDR3 sequence: CASSLAPDRVGNTIYF. The CDR3 DNA reads TGTGCCAGCAGCTTAGCCCCGGACAGGGTTGGAAACACCATATATTTT.

This clonotype occurred a few times. The V and J genes are TRBV3-1 and TRBJ2-1; 10 nucleotides agree with TRBD2. The ends lost 1 base at V and 11 bases at J; junction bases unmatched: 8. The length of the CDR3 is 15 residues. Germline V gene data show CDR1 as LGHDT and CDR2 as YNNKEL (reference sequence). The CDR3 here is CASSQVSLAGDKQFF. In DNA form, the CDR3 reads TGTGCCAGCAGCCAAGTGTCTCTAGCGGGAGATAAGCAGTTCTTC.

The gene calls are TRBV11-2 and TRBJ2-2; 8 bases are shared with TRBD2. Germline CDR1 reads SGHAT; CDR2 reads FQNNGV. This CDR3 is built from 14 residues. With 4 bases clipped from V and 6 bases from J, the junction kept 4 bases outside the gene matches. CDR3 protein: CASSSPGGAGELFF. The CDR3 DNA follows: TGTGCCAGCAGCTCCCCGGGGGGGGCCGGGGAGCTGTTTTTT.

This clonotype was picked up one time. The gene calls are TRBV6-8 and TRBJ2-1; D is unresolved. CDR1 is MNHGY, CDR2 SAAAGT, per germline. This CDR3 comprises 10 residues. The V gene lost 10 bases and the J gene lost 6 bases, with 7 bases spanning the gap. The DNA of the CDR3 is TGTGCCAAGAAGGGCAATGAGCAGTTCTTC. Translated, it gives CAKKGNEQFF.

Comments on this clonotype: A read error may explain this, as a much larger clone is one base away. The rearrangement uses TRBV12-3 or TRBV12-4 and TRBJ2-1; TRBD2 is a possible D gene (5 bases). Trimming removed 3 bases from V and 9 bases from J, with 12 bases in between. This CDR3 has 13 amino acids. In DNA, the CDR3 is TGTGCCAGCAGTTTGTCGGGGTGGATTGAGCAGTTCTTC. Protein sequence: CASSLSGWIEQFF.

There are a few counts of this clonotype. The chain links TRBV5-1 to TRBJ2-3, with TRBD2 as a possible D gene (5 bases). CDR3 size: 15 residues. V was trimmed by 3 bases and J by 1 base, leaving 12 bases between them. Germline V gene lookup returns CDR1 SGHRS and CDR2 YFSETQ. As DNA, the CDR3 is TGCGCCAGCAGCTGGGCGTCGCGGGGCACAGATACGCAGTATTTT. Its translation: CASSWASRGTDTQYF. The entire variable domain, with the rest obtained from reference TRBV5-1 and TRBJ2-3, is as follows: KAGVTQTPRYLIKTRGQQVTLSCSPISGHRSVSWYQQTPGQGLQFLFEYFSETQRNKGNFPGRFSGRQFSNSRSEMNVSTLELGDSALYLCASSWASRGTDTQYFGPGTRLTVL.

This clonotype was picked up a small number of times. This chain links TRBV5-1 with TRBJ2-7; 7 nucleotides match TRBD1. The CDR3 loop spans 13 amino acids. The V segment lost 7 bases and the J segment 2 bases; nucleotides outside the gene matches: 6. Looked up from germline, CDR1 is SGHRS and CDR2 is YFSETQ. CDR3 bases: TGCGCCAGCCAGGGACAGTCTACCTACGAGCAGTACTTC. This sequence encodes CASQGQSTYEQYF.

A few counts support this clonotype. The chain recombines TRBV6-2 or TRBV6-3 with TRBJ1-1; 7 bases are a match to TRBD1. After removal of 5 bases from V and 3 bases from J, the junction contained 9 bases not matched to a gene. The CDR3 covers 15 residues. Germline V gives CDR1 MNHEY, CDR2 SVGEGT. CDR3 amino acids: CASSRPDRIYTEAFF. In DNA form, the CDR3 reads TGTGCCAGCAGTCGACCGGACAGGATTTACACTGAAGCTTTCTTT.

This clonotype was detected only a few times. This chain connects TRBV20-1 to TRBJ2-1; 9 bases are shared with TRBD2. CDR1 is DFQATT, CDR2 SNEGSKA, per germline (reference sequence). The V gene end was trimmed by 6 bases and the J gene end by 4 bases; junction bases not matched to a gene: 7. CDR3 length equals 14 residues. The CDR3, as DNA: TGCAGTGCCCAACTAGCGGGCCGATACAATGAGCAGTTCTTC. This encodes CSAQLAGRYNEQFF.

V is TRBV7-2 and J is TRBJ2-5; 7 bases fit TRBD1. The ends lost 3 bases at V and 6 bases at J; junction bases unmatched: 7. Germline V gives CDR1 SGHTA, CDR2 FQGNSA. The CDR3 is 14 residues long. CDR3 region: CASSFVQGSKTQYF. The DNA of the CDR3 is TGTGCCAGCAGCTTTGTACAGGGGAGTAAGACCCAGTACTTC. Complete variable domain (other parts from reference TRBV7-2 and TRBJ2-5): GAGVSQSPSNKVTEKGKDVELRCDPISGHTALYWYRQSLGQGLEFLIYFQGNSAPDKSGLPSDRFSAERTGGSVSTLTIQRTQQEDSAVYLCASSFVQGSKTQYFGPGTRLLVL.

The chain couples TRBV20-1 to TRBJ2-3, with D unresolved. Germline V lookup: CDR1 DFQATT, CDR2 SNEGSKA (reference sequence). V lost 4 bases to trimming and J lost 0 bases, with 11 bases between them. The CDR3 is 14 residues long. CDR3 in DNA: TGCAGTGCTACGCTCGGGTCAAGCACAGATACGCAGTATTTT. Translation: CSATLGSSTDTQYF.

For this clonotype: One junction end does not reproduce the germline sequence, and a read error may be involved. This rearrangement joins TRBV7-9 to TRBJ2-5; TRBD2 might be the D (5 bases). The CDR3 totals 15 residues. CDR1 and CDR2 (germline): SEHNR, FQNEAQ (reference sequence). The CDR3 DNA reads as TGTGCCAGCACCTCTTCCGGGAACGTATGTGAGACCCACTACTTC. Its protein product is CASTSSGNVCETHYF.